The 32 T cell receptor beta chains below were found in one sample sequenced in a study of breast tumors, draining lymph nodes, adjacent tissues. Breast cancer patients provided tissue from their axillary draining lymph nodes. TCRdb reprocessed the multiplex PCR reads via MiXCR and lists one record per CDR3 protein. Of approximately 210,000 distinct CDR3 sequences in the sample, 30% to 35% are singletons; the top ten hold approximately 4%. Source material: axillary lymph node tissue. The receptor source for this set is a female donor with breast cancer. Some clones in this sample may be carry-over from other donors' samples.

V usage is TRBV3-1 and J usage is TRBJ2-7; D possibly corresponds to TRBD2 (6 bases). CDR3 size: 11 residues. CDR1 and CDR2 from the germline V gene are LGHDT and YNNKEL (reference sequence). The V gene lost 1 base and the J gene lost 9 bases, with 7 bases spanning the gap. CDR3 coding DNA: TGTGCCAGCAGCCAAGCCGGGGGGCAGTACTTC. Protein product: CASSQAGGQYF.

This clonotype was found many times. The V and J genes are TRBV7-2 and TRBJ1-2; TRBD1 might be the D (5 bases). With 5 bases removed from V and 8 bases from J, the gap between germline ends came to 18 bases. CDR1 is SGHTA, CDR2 FQGNSA, per germline. The CDR3 contains 14 residues. The CDR3 sequence: CASSPPWDAGGYTF. Written as DNA, the CDR3 is TGTGCCAGCAGCCCCCCTTGGGACGCAGGGGGCTACACCTTC.

This clonotype was detected ten times or more. This sequence joins TRBV5-1 and TRBJ1-2, with TRBD1 as a possible D gene (6 bases). The CDR3 has 14 amino acids. With 4 bases removed from V and 6 bases from J, the gap between germline ends came to 16 bases. CDR1 is SGHRS, CDR2 YFSETQ, per germline. CDR3 residues: CASSPRRGPDGYTF. The CDR3 DNA sequence: TGCGCCAGCAGCCCCAGGCGGGGGCCTGATGGCTACACCTTC.

This clonotype was seen repeatedly, ten times or more. This rearrangement joins TRBV6-4 to TRBJ1-2; D call uncertain. The CDR3 length is 15 residues. Trimming took 5 bases from V and 4 from J, leaving 17 bases between them. Germline CDR1 reads MRHNA; CDR2 reads SNTAGT. The CDR3 is CASSNHISGAYGYTF. CDR3 bases: TGTGCCAGCAGTAACCATATTTCAGGAGCCTATGGCTACACCTTC.

For this clonotype: The conserved closing phenylalanine or tryptophan is absent in this CDR3, likely reflecting a read error. It is unclear where the CDR3 begins or ends on the DNA, so no DNA is shown, and the CDR3 is as TCRdb lists it. This sequence joins TRBV19 and TRBJ1-2. CDR1 LNHDA and CDR2 SQIVND come from the germline V gene (reference sequence). The CDR3 sequence runs 14 residues, both termini included. The CDR3 loop reads CASSYPSGSMATPS.

This clonotype was counted at least ten times. The chain uses TRBV20-1 and TRBJ2-5; maybe TRBD2 (6 bases). Trimming stripped 5 bases from V and 1 base from J, with 14 bases between. Per germline, CDR1 DFQATT and CDR2 SNEGSKA (reference sequence). This CDR3 comprises 14 residues. This CDR3 reads CSAGRGDFQETQYF. The CDR3 DNA is TGCAGTGCTGGTCGTGGGGACTTCCAAGAGACCCAGTACTTC.

The sample holds many counts of this clonotype. This chain links TRBV2 with TRBJ2-5, with 10 bases matching TRBD2. J was trimmed by 10 bases and V by 2 bases; bases with no gene match: 7. The CDR3 is made up of 14 amino acids. The germline V gene has CDR1 SNHLY and CDR2 FYNNEI. The CDR3 DNA reads TGTGCCAGCAGTGAACCGCTAGCGGGAGTGGTCCAGTACTTC. This gives the protein CASSEPLAGVVQYF.

This clonotype appeared many times. One junction end does not reproduce the germline sequence, and a read error may be involved. V is TRBV6-5 and J is TRBJ2-7, with D unclear. Looked up from germline, CDR1 is MNHEY and CDR2 is SVGAGI. There are 12 residues in the CDR3. In DNA form, the CDR3 reads TGCGTTACGTGGACGCCGGCCTACGAGCAGTACTTC. Amino acids: CVTWTPAYEQYF.

This clonotype has at least ten counts. J is TRBJ1-5 and V is TRBV19, with D unresolved. The CDR3 runs to 14 residues. Germline V lookup: CDR1 LNHDA, CDR2 SQIVND (reference sequence). Trimming took 7 bases from V and 4 from J, leaving 14 bases between them. CDR3 DNA sequence: TGTGCCAGTACCAGCCTCGACCATAATCAGCCCCAGCATTTT. It translates to CASTSLDHNQPQHF.

This clonotype was detected ten times or more. This chain joins TRBV19 and TRBJ2-5, with D perhaps matching TRBD1 or TRBD2 (8 bases each). The germline gives CDR1 LNHDA, CDR2 SQIVND (reference sequence). Trimming left V 7 bases short and J 7 bases short, with 22 bases between. This CDR3 is 15 amino acids long. The CDR3 spells CASTQSGGAGGTQYF. In DNA form, the CDR3 reads TGTGCCAGTACACAATCAGGGGGCGCGGGGGGGACCCAGTACTTC. Full variable domain (missing parts from reference TRBV19 and TRBJ2-5): DGGITQSPKYLFRKEGQNVTLSCEQNLNHDAMYWYRQDPGQGLRLIYYSQIVNDFQKGDIAEGYSVSREKKESFPLTVTSAQKNPTAFYLCASTQSGGAGGTQYFGPGTRLLVL.

This clonotype was counted at least ten times. The CDR3 protein is CASSPIYLRDRGQGEQFF. The CDR3, as DNA: TGTGCCAGCAGTCCCATATATCTCCGGGACAGGGGGCAAGGTGAGCAGTTCTTC. V gene TRBV2 combines with J gene TRBJ2-1; 12 nucleotides align to TRBD1. Germline V gene sequence: CDR1 SNHLY, CDR2 FYNNEI. CDR3 length: 18 amino acids. The V segment lost 5 bases and the J segment 9 bases; nucleotides outside the gene matches: 17.

This clonotype was detected only a few times. The chain couples TRBV20-1 to TRBJ2-7; TRBD1 might be the D (5 bases). Trimming took off 2 bases at V and 2 bases at J, with 10 bases between the two ends. This CDR3 contains 13 residues. Germline V gene data show CDR1 as DFQATT and CDR2 as SNEGSKA (reference sequence). The chain's CDR3 is CSARQGNAYEQYF. In DNA, the CDR3 is TGCAGTGCTAGACAGGGTAATGCCTACGAGCAGTACTTC.

The chain employs TRBV24-1 and TRBJ2-1; D ambiguous. Per germline, CDR1 KGHDR and CDR2 SFDVKD. V lost 4 bases and J 4 bases, leaving 1 base between the germline ends. The length of the CDR3 is 11 residues. The CDR3 sequence is CATSEYNEQFF. The CDR3 DNA reads TGTGCCACCAGTGAGTACAATGAGCAGTTCTTC.

This clonotype was counted ten times or more. The chain is built from TRBV20-1 and TRBJ2-5; either TRBD1 or TRBD2 may fit D (5 bases each). V was trimmed by 1 base and J by 5 bases, leaving 14 bases between them. There are 14 residues in the CDR3. Germline V gene sequence: CDR1 DFQATT, CDR2 SNEGSKA (reference sequence). CDR3 sequence: CSARAGPPGETQYF. In DNA, the CDR3 is TGCAGTGCTAGAGCGGGGCCCCCCGGGGAGACCCAGTACTTC.

This clonotype was detected only a few times. A much larger clone lies a single base off, so this may be a read error. V usage is TRBV29-1 and J usage is TRBJ1-2; possibly TRBD1 for D (6 bases). This CDR3 comprises 14 residues. V dropped 0 bases and J dropped 5 bases, with 13 bases sitting between them. CDR1 and CDR2 from the germline V gene are SQVTM and ANQGSEA. CDR3 in DNA: TGCAGCGTTGAAGAACCGGACAGCTTATATGGCTACACCTTC. Amino acids: CSVEEPDSLYGYTF.

This clonotype was detected ten times or more. This chain links TRBV19 with TRBJ2-1; weak D call: TRBD1 (5 bases). The CDR3 runs to 14 residues. Trimming left V 3 bases short and J 7 bases short, with 13 bases between. Germline V lookup: CDR1 LNHDA, CDR2 SQIVND (reference sequence). This CDR3 is CASSMVRGWNEQFF. The CDR3 DNA follows: TGTGCCAGTAGTATGGTAAGGGGTTGGAATGAGCAGTTCTTC.

This clonotype was picked up a small number of times. The rearrangement uses TRBV6-2 or TRBV6-3 and TRBJ2-5, with TRBD1 matching 8 bases. Trimming cost V 3 bases and J 1 base; bases outside gene matches: 4. CDR3 length: 15 residues. Germline assignment: CDR1 MNHEY and CDR2 SVGEGT. CDR3 DNA: TGTGCCAGCAGTTATTTTGGACAGGGCCAAGAGACCCAGTACTTC. Its protein is CASSYFGQGQETQYF.

This clonotype was recorded many times. The V call is TRBV10-3, the J call TRBJ2-5, with D tentatively TRBD2 (5 bases). V shed 10 bases and J shed 0 bases, with 15 bases lying between them. Germline V gene data show CDR1 as ENHRY and CDR2 as SYGVKD. There are 14 residues in the CDR3. The CDR3 here is CATHPRGNQETQYF. The DNA for the CDR3 is TGTGCCACCCATCCCCGAGGGAACCAAGAGACCCAGTACTTC.

The chain links TRBV5-1 to TRBJ2-3; the D call may be TRBD1 or TRBD2 (6 bases each). From germline, CDR1 is SGHRS and CDR2 YFSETQ. Trimming left V 4 bases short and J 0 bases short, with 18 bases between. The CDR3 covers 17 residues. CDR3 nucleotide sequence: TGCGCCAGCAGCGTACGGGGGACAACCTTTAGCACAGATACGCAGTATTTT. It encodes CASSVRGTTFSTDTQYF.

The V gene is TRBV10-3, the J gene TRBJ1-2, with TRBD1 as a possible D gene (5 bases). The CDR3 has 12 amino acids. Germline V gene sequence: CDR1 ENHRY, CDR2 SYGVKD. V was trimmed by 6 bases and J by 9 bases, leaving 14 bases between them. The CDR3 sequence is CAIRRDGTSYTF. As DNA, the CDR3 is TGTGCCATCAGGAGGGACGGAACTAGCTACACCTTC.

This clonotype came up many times. V usage is TRBV5-6 and J usage is TRBJ1-3; unclear D gene. CDR3 size: 13 residues. Germline CDR1 and CDR2: SGHDT and YYEEEE. Deletions cut 0 bases from V and 3 bases from J, with 4 bases between. CDR3 residues: CASSLADGNTIYF. CDR3 nucleotide sequence: TGTGCCAGCAGCTTGGCAGATGGAAACACCATATATTTT.

This clonotype was detected only a few times. This chain joins TRBV6-6 and TRBJ2-1; 10 bases align to TRBD1. CDR1 MNHNY and CDR2 SVGAGI come from the germline V gene (reference sequence). V trimming: 6 bases; J trimming: 2 bases; junction bases outside the gene matches: 13. The CDR3 runs to 18 residues. CDR3 DNA sequence: TGTGCCAGCAGCCCGGGACAGGGGATTTCTGGTCCCTACAATGAGCAGTTCTTC. This codes for CASSPGQGISGPYNEQFF.

This clonotype was recorded at least ten times. This chain connects TRBV20-1 to TRBJ2-3; 8 bases match TRBD2. CDR3 size: 15 residues. In germline, CDR1 is DFQATT, CDR2 SNEGSKA (reference sequence). Unmatched junction bases numbered 11, after V lost 6 bases and J lost 3 bases. The CDR3 nucleotides read TGCAGTGCGGGATTCCGGGGGGGCGCGACAGATACGCAGTATTTT. Translated, it gives CSAGFRGGATDTQYF.

Concerning this clonotype itself: A junction end diverges from the germline sequence, so it may reflect a read error. V gene TRBV6-6 combines with J gene TRBJ2-7; 7 nucleotides line up with TRBD2. Looked up from germline, CDR1 is MNHNY and CDR2 is SVGAGI (reference sequence). The CDR3 runs to 15 residues. The CDR3: CASGRGSSGKYAQYF. The CDR3, as DNA: TGTGCCAGCGGGCGCGGGAGTAGTGGAAAGTACGCGCAGTACTTC.

Note on this clonotype: The CDR3 ends on some other residue instead of the conserved phenylalanine or tryptophan, so this is likely a read error. In DNA form, the CDR3 reads TGTGCCAGCAGCTCCGGGACAGCCCATTGGCCCCTCCACCTT. Translated, it gives CASSSGTAHWPLHL. This sequence joins TRBV5-6 and TRBJ1-6, with TRBD1 identical over 7 bases. The length of the CDR3 is 14 residues. CDR1 is SGHDT and CDR2 is YYEEEE in the germline V gene. V shed 3 bases, J shed 13 bases, and the junction held 10 bases outside the gene matches.

The chain joins TRBV7-2 to TRBJ2-6; 7 bases agree with TRBD1. V lost 3 bases to trimming and J lost 4 bases; unmatched junction nucleotides: 15. The germline V gene has CDR1 SGHTA and CDR2 FQGNSA. CDR3 length equals 19 residues. The CDR3 DNA sequence: TGTGCCAGCAGCTTGCCAACGGGGACAGTAGAGTTGGGGGCCAACGTCCTGACTTTC. Protein sequence: CASSLPTGTVELGANVLTF.

This clonotype was counted ten times or more. The rearrangement joins TRBV7-9 to TRBJ2-1, with D tentatively TRBD1 (5 bases). This CDR3 is 14 amino acids long. The ends were cut back, 5 bases at V and 8 bases at J, with 16 bases in the middle. Germline V CDR1 and CDR2: SEHNR, FQNEAQ (reference sequence). CDR3 sequence (DNA): TGTGCCAGCAGCCCCCGAAGGGGTACCGATGAGCAGTTCTTC. It translates to CASSPRRGTDEQFF.

Worth noting for this clonotype: A read error is likely, as this CDR3 ends without the conserved phenylalanine or tryptophan. The V call is TRBV9, the J call TRBJ2-7; 14 positions match TRBD2. Germline CDR1 and CDR2: SGDLS and YYNGEE. J lost 7 bases, V lost 4 bases, and 10 bases had no gene match. The CDR3 sequence is 16 residues long. The CDR3 region is CASSHGLAGGPREQYL. The CDR3 DNA is TGTGCCAGCAGCCACGGACTAGCGGGGGGCCCTCGGGAGCAGTACCTC.

In this sample, this clonotype turned up many times. V is TRBV7-8 and J is TRBJ2-7; D uncertain. The CDR3 has 12 amino acids. V gave up 5 bases and J gave up 5 bases, with 10 bases separating them. Per germline, CDR1 SGHVS and CDR2 FQNEAQ. In DNA form, the CDR3 reads TGTGCCAGCAGCCTGACAACTGACGAGCAGTACTTC. Amino acid sequence: CASSLTTDEQYF.

This chain links TRBV30 with TRBJ1-2; 7 nucleotides match TRBD1. The V segment lost 0 bases and the J segment 0 bases; nucleotides outside the gene matches: 4. This CDR3 is built from 15 residues. Germline CDR1 is GTSNPN and CDR2 is SVGIG (reference sequence). The CDR3 region is CAWSVKGQPNYGYTF. DNA of the CDR3: TGTGCCTGGAGTGTAAAGGGACAGCCTAACTATGGCTACACCTTC.

In this sample, this clonotype turned up many times. The J gene is TRBJ2-7, the V gene TRBV19, with D hard to call. CDR1 is LNHDA, CDR2 SQIVND, per germline (reference sequence). CDR3 length equals 13 residues. The ends were cut back, 10 bases at V and 3 bases at J, with 16 bases in the middle. This CDR3 reads CATAIKGNYEQYF. The CDR3 region has the DNA TGTGCCACCGCCATAAAAGGGAACTACGAGCAGTACTTC.

Details on this clonotype: This sequence may be a read error, since a much larger clone differs from it by one base. The V gene is TRBV20-1, the J gene TRBJ2-7, with 8 bases identical to TRBD1. This CDR3 region has 15 residues. The V segment lost 0 bases and the J segment 4 bases; nucleotides outside the gene matches: 8. Germline CDR1 is DFQATT and CDR2 is SNEGSKA (reference sequence). CDR3 coding DNA: TGCAGTGCTAGAGATAGGGCAGGGGGCGCGTACGAGCAGTACTTC. Protein sequence: CSARDRAGGAYEQYF.